This T cell receptor (beta chain) is drawn from a study of shared clonotypes between healthy human individuals. CDR1 and CDR2 (germline): SGHNT, YYREEE (reference sequence). The CDR3 covers 14 residues. The V and J ends lost 4 bases and 2 bases, in that order; junction bases with no gene match: 6. Donors comprised healthy HIV-negative adults lacking recent acute infections or vaccinations. Study-wide findings and caveats: The rarefaction results pointed to incomplete sorted-subset sequencing despite large depth. Four donors shared about 5% of their naive CD4 clonotypes.

The genomic DNA of each subset was split evenly across several immunoSEQ plates. Using immunoSEQ multiplex PCR, the repertoire was profiled, and TCRdb retains in-frame clones only, with some absent. The sample yields 2 million to 3 million clones, around nine tenths seen once. Regarding this clone: Its antigen is not known.

Sequencing was carried out using naive CD4+ T cells sorted from blood. Documented subset: CD45RA+ positively selected. V gene TRBV5-4 combines with J gene TRBJ2-7; 7 positions match TRBD1. The sequence was collected from a young man in good health. CDR3: CASSPWDSTYEQYF. The CDR3, as DNA: TGTGCCAGCAGCCCGTGGGACAGCACCTACGAGCAGTACTTC.